The present entry profiles one TCR beta chain with its context. The data are from a study of CD8 T cells in Susac syndrome. CDR1 is SQVTM, CDR2 ANQGSEA, per germline. This CDR3 comprises 11 residues. Trimming removed 4 bases at V and 4 bases at J, with 7 bases between. With random hexamers, reverse transcription was performed on roughly 0.5 to 1 ug of RNA. The method of amplification for TCR beta CDR3 was immunoSEQ multiplex PCR, covering 54 Vbeta and 13 Jbeta. TCRdb reanalysed the immunoSEQ multiplex PCR reads using MiXCR and keeps one entry per CDR3 protein. The sample records around 150,000 distinct CDR3 sequences, roughly 95% being singletons.

The chain couples TRBV29-1 to TRBJ1-1; the D is unclear. The sequenced sample consisted of CD4+ T cells from PBMCs. The sequence was obtained from a human donor with multiple sclerosis. CDR3 coding DNA: TGCAGCGTTGGAGGATCCACTGAAGCTTTCTTT. Translation: CSVGGSTEAFF.